This is a list of T cell receptor beta chains from one sample in a study of immune cell composition in non-small cell lung cancer. The protocol was immunoSEQ multiplex PCR, while the TCRdb copy is restricted to in-frame clones and leaves out a portion. The sample carries 5,000 or so clones, around 78% recorded once. Sample: lung tumor tissue. Receptors originate from a human donor with non-small cell lung cancer. The CDR3 runs from the conserved cysteine through the conserved F or W. A D gene is named only where the DNA matches it firmly. A clone size is listed for some rows: how often the clone was seen (once, few, many), or a class if it is expanded.

V	D	J	size	DNA	CDR3
TRBV5-4	-	TRBJ1-2	-	TGTGCCAGCAGGCTTGGGGGGACTGATGGCTACACCTTC	CASRLGGTDGYTF
TRBV7-9	-	TRBJ2-3	once	TGTGCCAGCAGCTTTTACGACATCACAGATACGCAGTATTTT	CASSFYDITDTQYF
TRBV7-2	-	TRBJ2-5	once	TGTGCCAGCAGCGAACTAGTCCTACGCCGGGGGCAAGAGACCCAGTACTTC	CASSELVLRRGQETQYF
TRBV29-1	TRBD1	TRBJ2-2	-	TGCAGCGTTGAAGCGTCGGGGACAGGGTACACCGGGGAGCTGTTTTTT	CSVEASGTGYTGELFF
TRBV13	-	TRBJ1-1	few	TGTGCCAGCAACAGGGACACGAACACTGAAGCTTTCTTT	CASNRDTNTEAFF
TRBV7-6	TRBD2	TRBJ2-5	-	TGTGCCAGCAGCGCGGGACTAGTAGGAGAGACCCAGTACTTC	CASSAGLVGETQYF
TRBV11-2	-	TRBJ2-3	-	TGTGCCAGCAGCTTAGACCCCGGAGATACGCAGTATTTT	CASSLDPGDTQYF
TRBV5-4	-	TRBJ1-5	-	TGTGCCAGCAGCTTCCAGGGAGCGGGACAGCCCCAGCATTTT	CASSFQGAGQPQHF
TRBV27	-	TRBJ2-7	few	TGTGCCAGCAGTTTCTCCACCGGACCGGGAATGGAGCAGTACTTC	CASSFSTGPGMEQYF
TRBV19	-	TRBJ1-5	-	TGTGCCAGTAGTTATGGAGGGCAGCCCCAGCATTTT	CASSYGGQPQHF
TRBV6-6	-	TRBJ1-1	-	TGTGCCAGCAGTTACTCGACAGGCACTGAAGCTTTCTTT	CASSYSTGTEAFF
TRBV2	TRBD1	TRBJ1-2	-	TGTGCCAGCAGGGACAGGGGTGATGCCTACACCTTC	CASRDRGDAYTF
TRBV7-3	TRBD2	TRBJ2-5	-	TGTGCCAGCAGCGCTTTAGCGGGGGGTCAAGAGACCCAGTACTTC	CASSALAGGQETQYF
TRBV7-9	TRBD1	TRBJ1-1	-	TGTGCCAGCAACAAGGGGTCGACAGGGCTGAACACTGAAGCTTTCTTT	CASNKGSTGLNTEAFF
TRBV13	-	TRBJ1-4	-	TGTGCCAGCAGGGAACAGGGTCGTGAGGGTGAAAAACTGTTTTTT	CASREQGREGEKLFF